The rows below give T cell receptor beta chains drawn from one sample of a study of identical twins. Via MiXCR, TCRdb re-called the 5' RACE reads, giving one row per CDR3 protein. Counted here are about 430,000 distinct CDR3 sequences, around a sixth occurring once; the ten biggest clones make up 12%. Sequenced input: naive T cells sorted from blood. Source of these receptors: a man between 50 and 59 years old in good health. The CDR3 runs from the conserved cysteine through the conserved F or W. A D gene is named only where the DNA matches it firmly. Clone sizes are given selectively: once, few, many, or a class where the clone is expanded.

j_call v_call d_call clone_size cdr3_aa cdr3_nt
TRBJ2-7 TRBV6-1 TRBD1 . CASRGIGTGYAYEQYF TGTGCCAGCAGGGGGATCGGGACAGGGTATGCCTACGAGCAGTACTTC
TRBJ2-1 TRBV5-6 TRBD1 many CASSFRQGTYNEQFF TGTGCCAGCAGCTTCCGACAGGGTACCTACAATGAGCAGTTCTTC
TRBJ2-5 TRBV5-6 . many CASSLRTEETQYF TGTGCCAGCAGCTTACGTACTGAAGAGACCCAGTACTTC
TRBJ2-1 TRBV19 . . CASSIVRGRHGNEQFF TGTGCCAGTAGTATAGTGAGAGGGCGTCATGGCAATGAGCAGTTCTTC
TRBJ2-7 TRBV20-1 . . CSAREREIYEQYF TGCAGTGCTAGAGAAAGGGAAATCTACGAGCAGTACTTC
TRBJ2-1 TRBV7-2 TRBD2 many CASSLLAGDEQFF TGTGCCAGCAGTTTACTAGCGGGAGACGAGCAGTTCTTC
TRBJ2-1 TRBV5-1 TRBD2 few CASSHTTSGGSNEQFF TGCGCCAGCAGCCATACAACTAGCGGTGGAAGCAATGAGCAGTTCTTC
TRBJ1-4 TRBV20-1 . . CSAGAPNEKLFF TGCAGTGCCGGAGCGCCCAATGAAAAACTGTTTTTT
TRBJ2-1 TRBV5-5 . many CASSFASAYNEQFF TGTGCCAGCAGCTTCGCTAGCGCTTACAATGAGCAGTTCTTC
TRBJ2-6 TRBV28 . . CASRSPGANVLTF TGTGCCAGCAGGTCTCCTGGGGCCAACGTCCTGACTTTC
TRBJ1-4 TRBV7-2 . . CASSGGRLEKLFF TGTGCCAGCAGCGGAGGACGCTTGGAAAAACTGTTTTTT
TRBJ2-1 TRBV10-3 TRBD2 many CAIRAGGSYNEQFF TGTGCCATCAGAGCGGGAGGTTCCTACAATGAGCAGTTCTTC
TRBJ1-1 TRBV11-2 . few CASSATRDTEAFF TGTGCCAGCAGCGCGACACGGGACACTGAAGCTTTCTTT
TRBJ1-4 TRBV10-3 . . CAISDRVGANEKLFF TGTGCCATCAGTGACAGGGTTGGAGCTAATGAAAAACTGTTTTTT
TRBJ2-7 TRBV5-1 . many CASSLVRETSYEQYF TGCGCCAGCAGCTTGGTCCGGGAGACATCCTACGAGCAGTACTTC
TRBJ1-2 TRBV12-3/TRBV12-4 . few CASTHRGQPDGYTF TGTGCCAGCACCCATAGAGGCCAGCCCGATGGCTACACCTTC
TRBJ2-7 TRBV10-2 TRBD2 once CASIIAGGYEQYF TGCGCCAGCATTATAGCGGGGGGCTACGAGCAGTACTTC
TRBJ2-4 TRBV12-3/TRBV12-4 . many CASSSDSAKNIQYF TGTGCCAGCAGTTCCGACAGTGCCAAAAACATTCAGTACTTC
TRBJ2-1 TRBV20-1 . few CSARDLPDFYNEQFF TGCAGTGCTAGAGACCTCCCAGACTTCTACAATGAGCAGTTCTTC
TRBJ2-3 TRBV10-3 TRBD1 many CAIRSGQGTDTQYF TGTGCCATCAGATCGGGACAGGGCACAGATACGCAGTATTTT
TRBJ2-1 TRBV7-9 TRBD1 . CASSPDRVEQFF TGTGCCAGCAGCCCCGACAGGGTTGAGCAGTTCTTC
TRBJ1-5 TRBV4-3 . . CASSQELASSNQPQHF TGCGCCAGCAGCCAAGAATTGGCTTCGAGCAATCAGCCCCAGCATTTT
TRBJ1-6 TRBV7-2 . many CASSLAPEYNSPLHF TGTGCCAGCAGCTTAGCGCCAGAGTATAATTCACCCCTCCACTTT
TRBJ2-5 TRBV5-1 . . CASSLGKVQETQYF TGCGCCAGCAGCTTGGGGAAGGTACAAGAGACCCAGTACTTC
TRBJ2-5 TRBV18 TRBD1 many CASSPNRGVQETQYF TGTGCCAGCTCGCCAAACAGGGGTGTTCAAGAGACCCAGTACTTC
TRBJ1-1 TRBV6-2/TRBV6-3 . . CASSHKGLQAFF TGTGCCAGCAGTCATAAGGGCCTTCAAGCTTTCTTT
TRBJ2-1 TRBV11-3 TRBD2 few CASSPRTSGGQNEQFF TGTGCCAGCAGCCCTAGGACTAGCGGGGGTCAAAATGAGCAGTTCTTC
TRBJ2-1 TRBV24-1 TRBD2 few CATSDPGTSGRHSYNEQFF TGTGCCACCAGTGACCCAGGGACTAGCGGGAGGCACTCCTACAATGAGCAGTTCTTC
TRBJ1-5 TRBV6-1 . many CASRQQGVGQPQHF TGTGCCAGCAGACAACAAGGGGTGGGTCAGCCCCAGCATTTT
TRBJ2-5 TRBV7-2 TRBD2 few CASRPLAEETQYF TGTGCCAGCAGACCCCTAGCGGAAGAGACCCAGTACTTC
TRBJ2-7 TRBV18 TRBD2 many CASSPREGSYEQYF TGTGCCAGCTCACCCCGGGAGGGCTCCTACGAGCAGTACTTC
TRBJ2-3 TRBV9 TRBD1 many CASSVRQGVSPDTQYF TGTGCCAGCAGCGTAAGGCAGGGGGTTTCTCCAGATACGCAGTATTTT
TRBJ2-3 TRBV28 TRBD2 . CASNLGLAISTDTQYF TGTGCCAGCAACTTGGGACTAGCGATTAGCACAGATACGCAGTATTTT
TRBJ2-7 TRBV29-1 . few CSVEAEVDYEQYF TGCAGCGTTGAAGCGGAGGTAGACTACGAGCAGTACTTC
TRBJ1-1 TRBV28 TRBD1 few CASSLYGQGGTEAFF TGTGCCAGCAGTTTATATGGACAGGGAGGGACTGAAGCTTTCTTT
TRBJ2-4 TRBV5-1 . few CASRGGPYLAKNIQYF TGCGCCAGCAGGGGGGGACCCTATCTAGCCAAAAACATTCAGTACTTC
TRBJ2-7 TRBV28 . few CASKDPGSYEQYF TGTGCCAGCAAGGACCCAGGGTCTTACGAGCAGTACTTC